The 6 T cell receptor beta chains in this list originate from one sample, sequenced in a study of blood T cell repertoires in COVID-19. Assay: immunoSEQ multiplex PCR; the TCRdb copy retains only in-frame clones and omits some. The table lists 250,000 to 300,000 clones, around 86% of them singletons. Sequencing input: peripheral blood. These receptors originate from a young man with active or convalescent COVID-19.

This chain uses TRBV12-3 or TRBV12-4 with TRBJ1-2; possibly TRBD1 for D (5 bases). CDR3 length: 12 residues. The V end lost 6 bases, the J end lost 8 bases, and 13 bases lay between the germline ends. CDR3 sequence: CASRRLEGGYTF. The CDR3 nucleotides are TGTGCCAGCAGACGCTTGGAGGGGGGCTACACCTTC.

The chain recombines TRBV7-2 with TRBJ2-5, with a tentative D call TRBD2 (6 bases). The V and J ends lost 0 bases and 5 bases respectively, with 13 bases between them. This CDR3 has 15 amino acids. From germline, CDR1 is SGHTA and CDR2 FQGNSA. CDR3 in DNA: TGTGCCAGCAGCTTAGCGAGGCGGGAAGGGGAGACCCAGTACTTC. Protein product: CASSLARREGETQYF.

The V and J genes are TRBV7-6 and TRBJ2-7; D possibly corresponds to TRBD2 (5 bases). This CDR3 spans 13 amino acids. The V and J ends lost 4 bases and 5 bases respectively, with 12 bases between them. CDR1 and CDR2 from the germline V gene are SGHVS and FNYEAQ. CDR3 sequence: CASSSTGVHEQYF. CDR3 in DNA: TGTGCCAGCAGCTCTACCGGGGTCCACGAGCAGTACTTC.

This chain uses TRBV6-6 with TRBJ2-2, with TRBD2 matching over 7 bases. Germline assignment: CDR1 MNHNY and CDR2 SVGAGI (reference sequence). The CDR3 contains 15 residues. J was trimmed by 5 bases and V by 2 bases; bases with no gene match: 5. As DNA, the CDR3 is TGTGCCAGCAGTTACGACGGGGGGAGGACCGGGGAGCTGTTTTTT. Amino acids: CASSYDGGRTGELFF.

The chain employs TRBV5-1 and TRBJ1-4; 9 nucleotides agree with TRBD1. Trimming at V came to 0 bases and at J to 4 bases, leaving 1 base not matched to a gene. CDR1 is SGHRS and CDR2 is YFSETQ in the germline V gene. CDR3 length: 15 amino acids. The CDR3 region is CASSLGDRDNEKLFF. In nucleotides, the CDR3 is TGCGCCAGCAGCTTGGGGGACAGGGATAATGAAAAACTGTTTTTT.

This clone was observed a few times. The chain couples TRBV30 to TRBJ1-5, with a weak D call TRBD1 (6 bases). CDR3 length equals 18 residues. Trimming removed 2 bases at V and 4 bases at J, with 24 bases between. Germline assignment: CDR1 GTSNPN and CDR2 SVGIG (reference sequence). The CDR3 loop is CAWSSRQDGARANQPQHF. The CDR3 DNA follows: TGTGCCTGGAGTTCGCGACAGGATGGGGCTCGGGCTAATCAGCCCCAGCATTTT. Drawing the rest from reference TRBV30 and TRBJ1-5, the complete variable domain is SQTIHQWPATLVQPVGSPLSLECTVEGTSNPNLYWYRQAAGRGLQLLFYSVGIGQISSEVPQNLSASRPQDRQFILSSKKLLLSDSGFYLCAWSSRQDGARANQPQHFGDGTRLSIL.